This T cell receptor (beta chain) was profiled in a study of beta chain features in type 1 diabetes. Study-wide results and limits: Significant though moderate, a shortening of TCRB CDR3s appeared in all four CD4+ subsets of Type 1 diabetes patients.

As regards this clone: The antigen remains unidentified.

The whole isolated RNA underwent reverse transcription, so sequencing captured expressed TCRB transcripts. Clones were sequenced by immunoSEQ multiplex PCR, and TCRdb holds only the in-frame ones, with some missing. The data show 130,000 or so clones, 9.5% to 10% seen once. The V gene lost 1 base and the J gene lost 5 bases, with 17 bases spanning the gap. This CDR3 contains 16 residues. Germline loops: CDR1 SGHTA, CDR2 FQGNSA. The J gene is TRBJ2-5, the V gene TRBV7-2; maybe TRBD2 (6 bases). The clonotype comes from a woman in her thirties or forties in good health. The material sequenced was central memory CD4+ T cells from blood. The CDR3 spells CASSLVDGGRGETQYF. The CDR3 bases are TGTGCCAGCAGCTTAGTCGATGGCGGGCGGGGTGAGACCCAGTACTTC.